This TCR beta chain was recovered during a study of blood T cell repertoires in COVID-19. Study as a whole: COVID-19 samples from acute and convalescent phases originated in the United States, Italy and Spain.

Assignment of participants to cohorts was predicated upon participant-reported clinical history. Per the study methods: Reference gene primer amplification gave estimated nucleated cell counts. The protocol was immunoSEQ multiplex PCR, while the TCRdb copy is restricted to in-frame clones and leaves out a portion. Clone size and V and J calls were adopted from that table, with D and trimming inferred from the DNA. Here the sample spans some 300,000 clones, roughly 91% being singletons. Germline lookup yields CDR1 SQVTM and CDR2 ANQGSEA. Trimming left V 7 bases short and J 5 bases short, with 14 bases between. The CDR3 sequence is 12 residues long.

The receptor was derived from a woman aged 55 to 70 in a cohort exposed to, infected with or recovered from COVID-19 (not recorded which). The sample was PBMCs or T cells enriched from blood (not recorded which). V gene TRBV29-1 combines with J gene TRBJ1-2; D is unclear. In DNA form, the CDR3 reads TGCAGCGGGTGGGAGCTTTCGTATGGCTACACCTTC. It specifies CSGWELSYGYTF.